The 30 T cell receptor beta chains in this list originate from one sample, sequenced in a study of early T cells in non-severe SARS-CoV-2 infection. TCRdb re-called the 5' RACE reads through MiXCR, storing one row per CDR3 protein. The table includes some 80,000 distinct CDR3 sequences, 4.5% to 6% detected once. Sequencing was performed on whole blood, taken at baseline. The receptors originated from an adult who was a healthcare worker with PCR-confirmed SARS-CoV-2 infection or an uninfected control (not recorded which).

There are many counts of this clonotype. The chain uses TRBV19 and TRBJ1-5, with 8 bases aligning to TRBD1. CDR1 is LNHDA, CDR2 SQIVND, per germline (reference sequence). V shed 5 bases and J 4 bases; nucleotides not matched to a gene: 7. This CDR3 has 15 residues. The chain's CDR3 is CASSPGRTGNQPQHF. Here the CDR3 DNA reads TGTGCCAGTAGTCCAGGAAGGACAGGGAATCAGCCCCAGCATTTT. The full variable domain, completed using reference TRBV19 and TRBJ1-5, is DGGITQSPKYLFRKEGQNVTLSCEQNLNHDAMYWYRQDPGQGLRLIYYSQIVNDFQKGDIAEGYSVSREKKESFPLTVTSAQKNPTAFYLCASSPGRTGNQPQHFGDGTRLSIL.

This clonotype showed up many times. V and J are TRBV6-5 and TRBJ2-7; D might be TRBD2 (5 bases). The length of the CDR3 is 13 residues. Per the germline V gene, CDR1 is MNHEY and CDR2 is SVGAGI. Trimming cost V 5 bases and J 7 bases, with 15 bases left between them. The CDR3 bases are TGTGCCAGCAGTACCAGCGGATTTTTGGAGCAGTACTTC. This sequence encodes CASSTSGFLEQYF.

At least ten counts were recorded for this clonotype. The rearrangement uses TRBV27 and TRBJ2-3; D remains ambiguous. The germline V gene has CDR1 MNHEY and CDR2 SMNVEV (reference sequence). There are 17 residues in the CDR3. V was trimmed by 2 bases and J by 5 bases, leaving 20 bases between them. In DNA, the CDR3 is TGTGCCAGCAGTTTAGTGGGAATGGCAGCCCCCCGAGATACGCAGTATTTT. Protein: CASSLVGMAAPRDTQYF.

This clonotype was seen more than once but under ten times. The chain employs TRBV10-3 and TRBJ2-7; 10 bases agree with TRBD1. The V and J ends lost 7 bases and 3 bases, in that order; junction bases with no gene match: 6. The CDR3 consists of 14 residues. Germline V gene lookup returns CDR1 ENHRY and CDR2 SYGVKD. The CDR3: CAITQTGGLYEQYF. CDR3 DNA: TGTGCCATCACCCAGACAGGGGGCCTCTACGAGCAGTACTTC.

This sequence joins TRBV7-2 and TRBJ2-1; D unresolved. V was shortened by 4 bases and J by 3 bases, with 13 bases between the two germline ends. The CDR3 contains 15 residues. CDR1 and CDR2 from the germline V gene are SGHTA and FQGNSA. This CDR3 is CASSSSPTRYNEQFF. The CDR3, as DNA: TGTGCCAGCAGCTCTTCCCCTACACGCTACAATGAGCAGTTCTTC.

A few counts support this clonotype. The V gene is TRBV19, the J gene TRBJ2-5; TRBD1 matches at 7 bases. The CDR3 loop spans 14 amino acids. V shed 3 bases, J shed 1 base, and the junction held 2 bases outside the gene matches. Germline CDR1 reads LNHDA; CDR2 reads SQIVND (reference sequence). CDR3 region: CASSIRDSQETQYF. The DNA for the CDR3 is TGTGCCAGTAGTATTCGGGACAGCCAAGAGACCCAGTACTTC.

This clonotype was found a few times. The V and J genes are TRBV7-9 and TRBJ2-7, with 8 bases aligning to TRBD2. Germline V lookup: CDR1 SEHNR, CDR2 FQNEAQ (reference sequence). The CDR3 has 16 residues. With 3 bases clipped from V and 0 bases from J, the junction kept 7 bases outside the gene matches. Written as DNA, the CDR3 is TGTGCCAGCAGCTTCCCCGAGAGCGGGAGCTCCTACGAGCAGTACTTC. As protein: CASSFPESGSSYEQYF.

This clonotype was detected ten times or more. The chain links TRBV20-1 to TRBJ2-7; D gene uncertain. V was shortened by 1 base and J by 4 bases, with 11 bases between the two germline ends. CDR1 is DFQATT and CDR2 is SNEGSKA in the germline V gene (reference sequence). The CDR3 spans 13 residues. CDR3 DNA: TGCAGTGCTAGAGGTTACTATTCTTACGAGCAGTACTTC. Residues: CSARGYYSYEQYF.

The J gene is TRBJ2-3, the V gene TRBV30; maybe TRBD2 (5 bases). V lost 4 bases and J lost 0, with 11 bases in between. This CDR3 has 14 residues. Germline V lookup: CDR1 GTSNPN, CDR2 SVGIG (reference sequence). CDR3: CAWTTGISTDTQYF. The CDR3 DNA reads as TGTGCCTGGACCACGGGGATTAGCACAGATACGCAGTATTTT.

This clonotype was counted ten times or more. V gene TRBV5-8 combines with J gene TRBJ2-7; D uncertain. The V end was cut by 1 base, the J end by 3 bases, with 8 bases between. This CDR3 region has 13 residues. Per the germline V gene, CDR1 is SGHTS and CDR2 is YDEGEE. CDR3 DNA sequence: TGTGCCAGCAGCTTGAATGTTAACTACGAGCAGTACTTC. It translates to CASSLNVNYEQYF.

Many counts were recorded for this clonotype. V and J are TRBV7-2 and TRBJ2-7; TRBD2 might be the D (6 bases). V dropped 3 bases and J dropped 12 bases, with 12 bases sitting between them. The CDR3 runs to 11 residues. CDR1 is SGHTA and CDR2 is FQGNSA in the germline V gene. CDR3: CASSFTGTRYF. DNA of the CDR3: TGTGCCAGCAGCTTCACCGGGACTCGGTACTTC.

The chain uses TRBV20-1 and TRBJ2-1; 8 bases agree with TRBD2. V was clipped by 6 bases and J by 4 bases; unmatched bases: 14. CDR3 size: 16 residues. Germline loops: CDR1 DFQATT, CDR2 SNEGSKA (reference sequence). This chain's CDR3 is CSASPKLSGKYNEQFF. The CDR3, as DNA: TGCAGTGCCTCCCCAAAACTTAGCGGGAAGTACAATGAGCAGTTCTTC.

This clonotype was seen ten or more times. The rearrangement links TRBV14 to TRBJ1-2; D unresolved. This CDR3 has 16 amino acids. Germline values: CDR1 SGHDN, CDR2 FVKESK. Between the trimmed V and J ends, which lost 1 base and 3 bases, there was a span of 15 bases. CDR3 sequence (DNA): TGTGCCAGCAGCCAAGGGGATTTTTTCCAGGACTATGGCTACACCTTC. Translating gives CASSQGDFFQDYGYTF.

This clonotype was counted ten times or more. The CDR3, as DNA: TGCGCCAGCAGTGAGTCGCTAGCGCTACACGAGCAGTACTTC. The encoded protein is CASSESLALHEQYF. This chain uses TRBV10-1 with TRBJ2-7, with D possibly being TRBD2 (6 bases). Germline V gene data show CDR1 as WNHNN and CDR2 as SYGVQD (reference sequence). The length of the CDR3 is 14 residues. Trimming shortened V by 0 bases and J by 5 bases, and 11 bases separated the two germline ends.

The rearrangement links TRBV7-2 to TRBJ1-6, with D maybe TRBD1 (5 bases). The CDR3 consists of 15 residues. The V end lost 4 bases, the J end lost 10 bases, and 17 bases lay between the germline ends. CDR1 and CDR2 (germline): SGHTA, FQGNSA. The CDR3 loop is CASSSSQSEGSPLHF. DNA of the CDR3: TGTGCCAGCAGCTCTTCGCAGTCCGAGGGGTCACCCCTCCACTTT.

This clonotype was seen repeatedly, ten times or more. The chain carries TRBV30 and TRBJ2-1; D gene uncertain. The CDR3 has 13 amino acids. V was cut by 0 bases and J by 4 bases, with 7 bases left in between. CDR1 is GTSNPN, CDR2 SVGIG, per germline (reference sequence). CDR3 sequence: CAWSVVQYNEQFF. As DNA, the CDR3 is TGTGCCTGGAGTGTGGTCCAGTACAATGAGCAGTTCTTC. Looking up the rest from reference TRBV30 and TRBJ2-1 gives the full variable domain: SQTIHQWPATLVQPVGSPLSLECTVEGTSNPNLYWYRQAAGRGLQLLFYSVGIGQISSEVPQNLSASRPQDRQFILSSKKLLLSDSGFYLCAWSVVQYNEQFFGPGTRLTVL.

The chain combines TRBV20-1 with TRBJ2-7; 7 nucleotides match TRBD1. CDR1 is DFQATT and CDR2 is SNEGSKA in the germline V gene (reference sequence). The CDR3 loop spans 12 amino acids. V shed 2 bases, J shed 5 bases, and the junction held 3 bases outside the gene matches. The CDR3: CSARNRGDEQYF. The CDR3 DNA reads as TGCAGTGCTAGAAACAGGGGAGACGAGCAGTACTTC.

In its sample, this clonotype was seen many times. The chain links TRBV5-5 to TRBJ2-3; D is unclear. From germline, CDR1 is SGHKS and CDR2 YYEKEE (reference sequence). V was clipped by 1 base and J by 3 bases, with 12 bases between them. The CDR3 runs to 15 residues. CDR3 in amino acids: CASSLTVLGTDTQYF. The DNA for the CDR3 is TGTGCCAGCAGCTTGACAGTTCTCGGGACAGATACGCAGTATTTT.

This clonotype was recorded many times. The rearrangement links TRBV4-1 to TRBJ2-1; D is perhaps TRBD1 (5 bases). CDR3 length: 17 amino acids. V was pared by 4 bases and J by 0 bases, with 16 bases between. Germline V gene sequence: CDR1 MGHRA, CDR2 YSYEKL. CDR3: CASSLRDSILSYNEQFF. For the CDR3, the DNA is TGCGCCAGCAGCCTTAGAGACAGCATCCTCTCCTACAATGAGCAGTTCTTC.

The chain is built from TRBV12-3 or TRBV12-4 and TRBJ1-1; TRBD1 matches at 8 bases. V lost 5 bases to trimming and J lost 10 bases; unmatched junction nucleotides: 12. This CDR3 is 14 amino acids long. CDR3 coding DNA: TGTGCCAGCAGTCCTCCCCAGGGGGCTCCGGGAGCTTTCTTT. Translation gives CASSPPQGAPGAFF.

This clonotype was counted a few times. The rearrangement links TRBV19 to TRBJ1-5, with unresolved D. Trimming took off 6 bases at V and 7 bases at J, with 16 bases between the two ends. CDR3 length equals 14 residues. Germline values: CDR1 LNHDA, CDR2 SQIVND (reference sequence). The CDR3 nucleotides are TGTGCCAGTAGCACCCCGGTGCTGAGACAGCCCCAGCATTTT. Encoded protein: CASSTPVLRQPQHF.

This clonotype came up many times. The rearrangement joins TRBV6-6 to TRBJ1-4, with D hard to call. Germline CDR1 and CDR2: MNHNY and SVGAGI (reference sequence). The CDR3 has 13 residues. V was clipped by 8 bases and J by 4 bases, with 11 bases between them. In DNA, the CDR3 is TGTGCCAGCTCCGTAGAACTTAATGAAAAACTGTTTTTT. It encodes CASSVELNEKLFF.

This clonotype was detected only a few times. A much larger clonotype is one base distant, so this may be a read error. CDR3 in amino acids: CASSAGTSSYNEQFF. DNA for the CDR3: TGTGCCAGCAGCGCCGGGACTAGCTCCTACAATGAGCAGTTCTTC. This chain uses TRBV7-6 with TRBJ2-1, with 8 bases lining up with TRBD2. V gave up 5 bases and J gave up 0 bases; unmatched junction bases: 3. CDR3 length equals 15 residues. Germline CDR1 reads SGHVS; CDR2 reads FNYEAQ. Complete variable domain (other parts from reference TRBV7-6 and TRBJ2-1): GAGVSQSPRYKVTKRGQDVALRCDPISGHVSLYWYRQALGQGPEFLTYFNYEAQQDKSGLPNDRFSAERPEGSISTLTIQRTEQRDSAMYRCASSAGTSSYNEQFFGPGTRLTVL.

The sample holds a few counts of this clonotype. The chain joins TRBV7-6 to TRBJ2-1, with 12 bases aligning to TRBD2. The length of the CDR3 is 17 residues. Germline CDR1 reads SGHVS; CDR2 reads FNYEAQ. V gave up 5 bases and J gave up 4 bases; unmatched junction bases: 9. The CDR3 DNA reads TGTGCCAGCAGCACACTAGCGGGAGGAACGTATTACAATGAGCAGTTCTTC. Residues: CASSTLAGGTYYNEQFF.

The chain combines TRBV7-9 with TRBJ1-6; 7 bases line up with TRBD1. The CDR3 loop spans 15 amino acids. Germline V gives CDR1 SEHNR, CDR2 FQNEAQ (reference sequence). Trimming cost V 2 bases and J 7 bases; bases outside gene matches: 5. The CDR3 region is CASSLTQGTNSPLHF. DNA of the CDR3: TGTGCCAGCAGCTTAACACAGGGGACAAATTCACCCCTCCACTTT. Based on the CDR3 plus reference TRBV7-9 and TRBJ1-6, the full variable domain is DTGVSQNPRHKITKRGQNVTFRCDPISEHNRLYWYRQTLGQGPEFLTYFQNEAQLEKSRLLSDRFSAERPKGSFSTLEIQRTEQGDSAMYLCASSLTQGTNSPLHFGNGTRLTVT.

The chain employs TRBV7-9 and TRBJ2-4; D is perhaps TRBD2 (6 bases). CDR1 is SEHNR, CDR2 FQNEAQ, per germline (reference sequence). V lost 0 bases, J lost 5 bases, and 11 bases lay in between. This CDR3 has 15 amino acids. Written as DNA, the CDR3 is TGTGCCAGCAGCTTAGCCGGGAGCCCAGAAAACATTCAGTACTTC. It yields the protein CASSLAGSPENIQYF.

This clonotype was recorded many times. The chain combines TRBV7-3 with TRBJ2-2, with 11 nucleotides matching TRBD2. Germline-derived CDR1 and CDR2 are SGHTA and FQGTGA. The CDR3 loop spans 15 amino acids. Trimming cost V 6 bases and J 7 bases; bases outside gene matches: 7. The CDR3 DNA sequence: TGTGCCAGCAGTCAAACTAGCGGGAGTGTCGGGGAGCTGTTTTTT. Translating it yields CASSQTSGSVGELFF.

This clonotype was observed at least ten times. V gene TRBV6-5 combines with J gene TRBJ2-5, with 7 positions matching TRBD2. CDR1 and CDR2 (germline): MNHEY, SVGAGI. Losses at the gene ends were 5 bases for V and 5 bases for J; bases not matched to a gene: 8. This CDR3 has 14 amino acids. The CDR3 is CASSPGLGGETQYF. Here the CDR3 DNA reads TGTGCCAGCAGTCCGGGCCTCGGGGGGGAGACCCAGTACTTC.

This clonotype occurred many times. V is TRBV7-6 and J is TRBJ2-7; 11 bases fit TRBD2. The CDR3 has 16 residues. In germline, CDR1 is SGHVS, CDR2 FNYEAQ. V gave up 5 bases and J gave up 2 bases; unmatched junction bases: 8. The CDR3 region has the DNA TGTGCCAGCAGCGAGCCCATAGCGGGAGGGCCCTACGAGCAGTACTTC. Its translation: CASSEPIAGGPYEQYF.

This clonotype was detected ten times or more. The chain uses TRBV29-1 and TRBJ2-7; D is possibly TRBD2 (6 bases). CDR3 length: 12 amino acids. The germline V gene has CDR1 SQVTM and CDR2 ANQGSEA. The V end was cut by 5 bases, the J end by 6 bases, with 14 bases between. CDR3: CSVQPGAGEQYF. The CDR3, as DNA: TGCAGCGTTCAGCCGGGAGCCGGCGAGCAGTACTTC.